Shown below are 24 T cell receptor beta chains from a single sample sequenced in a study of blood T cell repertoires in COVID-19. This table comes from immunoSEQ multiplex PCR, and its TCRdb copy is limited to in-frame clones, with some not included. The table has 70,000 to 90,000 clones, approximately 82% seen once. The sample was peripheral blood. These receptors all come from a human donor in a cohort sampled during active COVID-19.

The chain employs TRBV5-8 and TRBJ2-1, with 10 bases that match TRBD2. V shed 5 bases and J 4 bases; nucleotides not matched to a gene: 9. This CDR3 is built from 16 residues. From germline, CDR1 is SGHTS and CDR2 YDEGEE. CDR3 in amino acids: CASRWTSGRFYNEQFF. The CDR3 DNA sequence: TGTGCCAGCAGGTGGACTAGCGGAAGATTTTACAATGAGCAGTTCTTC.

This sequence joins TRBV7-3 and TRBJ2-3, with TRBD1 identical over 7 bases. CDR1 and CDR2 from the germline V gene are SGHTA and FQGTGA. Trimming at V came to 4 bases and at J to 0 bases, leaving 4 bases not matched to a gene. The CDR3 covers 15 residues. The CDR3 bases are TGTGCCAGCAGCTCTGACAGGGCCAGCACAGATACGCAGTATTTT. Protein sequence: CASSSDRASTDTQYF.

The chain has TRBV6-1 and TRBJ1-5; no clear D. Trimming removed 1 base from V and 6 bases from J, with 16 bases in between. Germline V gene sequence: CDR1 MNHNS, CDR2 SASEGT. This CDR3 region has 16 residues. The CDR3 here is CASSEGMGRRRQPQHF. The CDR3, as DNA: TGTGCCAGCAGTGAAGGTATGGGTCGGAGGCGTCAGCCCCAGCATTTT.

V is TRBV4-1 and J is TRBJ1-5; D may be TRBD1 (5 bases). This CDR3 is 17 amino acids long. The germline V gene encodes CDR1 MGHRA and CDR2 YSYEKL. Between the trimmed V and J ends, which lost 1 base and 3 bases, there was a span of 16 bases. CDR3 coding DNA: TGCGCCAGCAGCCAAGCTAAGGACAATAGACTCAATCAGCCCCAGCATTTT. Protein: CASSQAKDNRLNQPQHF.

In nucleotides, the CDR3 is TGTGCCAGTAGACCCCAGGTAGCGAACACCGGGGAGCTGTTTTTT. This sequence encodes CASRPQVANTGELFF. The chain uses TRBV19 and TRBJ2-2, with D unclear. Trimming cost V 6 bases and J 0 bases, with 11 bases left between them. Germline V gene data show CDR1 as LNHDA and CDR2 as SQIVND (reference sequence). This CDR3 contains 15 residues.

The chain combines TRBV14 with TRBJ2-5, with a tentative D call TRBD2 (6 bases). CDR1 is SGHDN, CDR2 FVKESK, per germline. The CDR3 loop spans 16 amino acids. Trimming stripped 0 bases from V and 3 bases from J, with 14 bases between. CDR3 bases: TGTGCCAGCAGCCAAGATGGCGGGGCGGGAAAAGAGACCCAGTACTTC. It codes for CASSQDGGAGKETQYF.

This clone has a single count. V and J are TRBV4-1 and TRBJ2-1; 9 bases are shared with TRBD2. From germline, CDR1 is MGHRA and CDR2 YSYEKL. The CDR3 contains 21 residues. Unmatched junction bases numbered 20, after V lost 4 bases and J lost 1 base. Written as DNA, the CDR3 is TGCGCCAGCAGCCCTGGCGGGCGGGAGGGAGCTTTCTCCAGGTCCTACAATGAGCAGTTCTTC. Protein sequence: CASSPGGREGAFSRSYNEQFF.

The V and J genes are TRBV2 and TRBJ2-7; D may be TRBD2 (6 bases). Between the trimmed V and J ends, which lost 7 bases and 3 bases, there was a span of 13 bases. The CDR3 length is 13 residues. CDR1 SNHLY and CDR2 FYNNEI come from the germline V gene. Here the CDR3 reads CASKWGGVYEQYF. Here the CDR3 DNA reads TGTGCCAGCAAATGGGGAGGAGTCTACGAGCAGTACTTC.

The V gene is TRBV7-9, the J gene TRBJ2-7; 11 bases line up with TRBD1. The germline V gene encodes CDR1 SEHNR and CDR2 FQNEAQ (reference sequence). V shed 5 bases and J 7 bases; nucleotides not matched to a gene: 10. This CDR3 is built from 15 residues. CDR3 DNA sequence: TGTGCCAGCAGCCACCCCGGGGACAGGGGGTTGGAGCAGTACTTC. Encoded protein: CASSHPGDRGLEQYF.

The chain recombines TRBV19 with TRBJ2-7; weak D call: TRBD2 (6 bases). CDR3 length: 17 amino acids. CDR1 is LNHDA, CDR2 SQIVND, per germline (reference sequence). V gave up 1 base and J gave up 3 bases, with 19 bases separating them. CDR3 nucleotide sequence: TGTGCCAGTAGTATAGCCCATACTAAAGACGGGAGCTACGAGCAGTACTTC. Its protein product is CASSIAHTKDGSYEQYF.

The sample holds a few counts of this clone. The chain combines TRBV19 with TRBJ1-5, with D unresolved. CDR1 and CDR2 from the germline V gene are LNHDA and SQIVND (reference sequence). V was trimmed by 3 bases and J by 1 base, leaving 13 bases between them. This CDR3 spans 16 amino acids. CDR3 coding DNA: TGTGCCAGTAGTATCCAGGCCCGGATCAGCAATCAGCCCCAGCATTTT. It yields the protein CASSIQARISNQPQHF.

This chain uses TRBV5-6 with TRBJ2-5, with 11 bases lining up with TRBD2. Germline V gene lookup returns CDR1 SGHDT and CDR2 YYEEEE. With 4 bases clipped from V and 4 bases from J, the junction kept 12 bases outside the gene matches. This CDR3 contains 17 residues. The CDR3 here is CASSRAIAGGLGETQYF. CDR3 bases: TGTGCCAGCAGCCGGGCAATAGCGGGGGGGCTAGGAGAGACCCAGTACTTC.

This clone was seen only a few times. The chain carries TRBV19 and TRBJ1-5; TRBD1 is a possible D gene (5 bases). This CDR3 contains 13 residues. From germline, CDR1 is LNHDA and CDR2 SQIVND (reference sequence). V shed 0 bases and J shed 8 bases, with 8 bases lying between them. In nucleotides, the CDR3 is TGTGCCAGTAGTATAGACAGGGAGGAGCCCCAGCATTTT. Protein sequence: CASSIDREEPQHF.

The V call is TRBV4-3, the J call TRBJ1-6; D is possibly TRBD1 (6 bases). Germline-derived CDR1 and CDR2 are LGHNA and YSLEER. The CDR3 consists of 16 residues. The germline V and J ends were trimmed by 2 bases and 8 bases, with 16 bases remaining between them. The CDR3: CASSQSKQGLDSPLHF. DNA for the CDR3: TGCGCCAGCAGCCAATCGAAACAGGGCCTGGATTCACCCCTCCACTTT.

The V and J genes are TRBV4-1 and TRBJ2-5; possibly TRBD2 for D (6 bases). The CDR3 spans 14 residues. V was cut by 6 bases and J by 3 bases, with 14 bases left in between. Per germline, CDR1 MGHRA and CDR2 YSYEKL. The CDR3 region has the DNA TGCGCCAGCAGTCAACGTGGAGGGAAAGAGACCCAGTACTTC. This gives the protein CASSQRGGKETQYF.

This clone was observed once. V and J are TRBV30 and TRBJ1-1; D perhaps matches TRBD1 (6 bases). V was clipped by 5 bases and J by 5 bases, with 15 bases between them. Per the germline V gene, CDR1 is GTSNPN and CDR2 is SVGIG (reference sequence). The CDR3 contains 13 residues. CDR3 region: CAWGTGFRTEAFF. The DNA of the CDR3 is TGTGCCTGGGGAACAGGGTTCCGAACTGAAGCTTTCTTT.

The rearrangement joins TRBV5-1 to TRBJ1-3; D gene ambiguous. The CDR3 length is 14 residues. The V end was cut by 3 bases, the J end by 0 bases, with 7 bases between. CDR1 is SGHRS and CDR2 is YFSETQ in the germline V gene. CDR3 protein: CASSSGSSGNTIYF. The CDR3 DNA follows: TGCGCCAGCAGCTCCGGTAGCTCTGGAAACACCATATATTTT. The full variable domain, its missing parts supplied by reference TRBV5-1 and TRBJ1-3, is KAGVTQTPRYLIKTRGQQVTLSCSPISGHRSVSWYQQTPGQGLQFLFEYFSETQRNKGNFPGRFSGRQFSNSRSEMNVSTLELGDSALYLCASSSGSSGNTIYFGEGSWLTVV.

The V call is TRBV19, the J call TRBJ1-5, with D maybe TRBD1 (6 bases). This CDR3 comprises 13 residues. Trimming shortened V by 7 bases and J by 3 bases, and 10 bases separated the two germline ends. CDR1 LNHDA and CDR2 SQIVND come from the germline V gene (reference sequence). The CDR3 region has the DNA TGTGCCAGTAATGACAGGAACAATCAGCCCCAGCATTTT. It yields the protein CASNDRNNQPQHF.

This chain joins TRBV6-5 and TRBJ2-7; D is ambiguous. V was clipped by 6 bases and J by 2 bases, with 14 bases between them. CDR1 and CDR2 from the germline V gene are MNHEY and SVGAGI. The CDR3 runs to 14 residues. This CDR3 is CASSLNRETYEQYF. The CDR3 DNA reads TGTGCCAGCAGCCTTAACAGAGAGACCTACGAGCAGTACTTC.

This chain connects TRBV6-4 to TRBJ1-1; 9 positions match TRBD1. Looked up from germline, CDR1 is MRHNA and CDR2 is SNTAGT. The J segment lost 5 bases and the V segment lost 7 bases, leaving 14 bases of the junction unmatched. The CDR3 covers 16 residues. The CDR3 DNA reads TGTGCCAGCACGGCCGACCCGGGACAGGGAAGGACTGAAGCTTTCTTT. The encoded protein is CASTADPGQGRTEAFF.

This chain links TRBV6-4 with TRBJ2-1, with a tentative D call TRBD1 (5 bases). Germline values: CDR1 MRHNA, CDR2 SNTAGT. The length of the CDR3 is 13 residues. V dropped 3 bases and J dropped 10 bases, with 13 bases sitting between them. CDR3 sequence reads: CASSEDVRGEQFF. The CDR3 nucleotides read TGTGCCAGCAGTGAGGACGTAAGGGGCGAGCAGTTCTTC.

The chain has TRBV15 and TRBJ1-1; TRBD1 agrees at 9 bases. CDR3 length: 15 residues. Germline-derived CDR1 and CDR2 are LNHNV and YYDKDF (reference sequence). V shed 1 base, J shed 5 bases, and the junction held 5 bases outside the gene matches. CDR3 sequence reads: CATSRGGTGRTEAFF. In nucleotides, the CDR3 is TGTGCCACCAGCAGAGGAGGGACAGGGAGGACTGAAGCTTTCTTT.

This clone was seen just once. The DNA for the CDR3 is TGCGCCAGCAGCTCTGGGGACAGCCGGAACACTGAAGCTTTCTTT. It translates to CASSSGDSRNTEAFF. The chain employs TRBV5-1 and TRBJ1-1; 7 nucleotides agree with TRBD1. The CDR3 consists of 15 residues. The germline gives CDR1 SGHRS, CDR2 YFSETQ. The V segment lost 3 bases and the J segment 1 base; nucleotides outside the gene matches: 6.

The chain has TRBV4-2 and TRBJ2-5; 11 nucleotides align to TRBD1. CDR1 and CDR2 from the germline V gene are LGHNA and YNFKEQ. This CDR3 has 14 amino acids. V was pared by 3 bases and J by 8 bases, with 5 bases of the junction left unmatched. The CDR3 is CASSQGGQGATQYF. DNA for the CDR3: TGTGCCAGCAGCCAGGGCGGACAGGGGGCTACCCAGTACTTC.